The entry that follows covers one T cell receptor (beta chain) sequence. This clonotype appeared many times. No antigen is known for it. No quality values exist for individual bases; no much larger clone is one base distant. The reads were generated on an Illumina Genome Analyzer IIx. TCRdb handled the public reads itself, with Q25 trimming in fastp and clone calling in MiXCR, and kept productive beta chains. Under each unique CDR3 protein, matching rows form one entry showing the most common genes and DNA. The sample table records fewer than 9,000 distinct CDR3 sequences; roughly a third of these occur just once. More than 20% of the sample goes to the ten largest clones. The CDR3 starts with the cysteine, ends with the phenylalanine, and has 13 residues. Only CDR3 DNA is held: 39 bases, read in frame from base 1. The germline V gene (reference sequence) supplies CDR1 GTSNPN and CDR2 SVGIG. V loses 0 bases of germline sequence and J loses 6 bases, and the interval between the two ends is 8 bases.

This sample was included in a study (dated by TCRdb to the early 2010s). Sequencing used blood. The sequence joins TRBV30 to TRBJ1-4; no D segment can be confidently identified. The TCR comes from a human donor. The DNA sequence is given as TGTGCCTGGAGTGTTAACACTGATGAAAAACTGTTTTTT. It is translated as CAWSVNTDEKLFF.